This TCR beta chain was retrieved from a study of OX40 agonist ivuxolimab in advanced cancers. The CDR3 extends over 14 amino acids. V dropped 5 bases and J dropped 6 bases, with 17 bases sitting between them. CDR1 and CDR2 (germline): SNHLY, FYNNEI. Study-wide results and caveats: Some patients without response likewise showed low normalized clonal expansion. With doses of 0.1-3.0 mg/kg, partial responders showed among the lowest clonal expansion.

Concerning this clone: The target antigen is unknown.

Produced via immunoSEQ multiplex PCR; TCRdb's table is partial and in-frame only. In the table there are 67,000 or so clones, 70% to 90% of which are singletons. The sequencing here drew on CD4+ or CD8+ T cells sorted from blood, taken in a trial of the OX40 agonist ivuxolimab. The rearrangement uses TRBV2 and TRBJ2-7; D not certain. This receptor was obtained from an adult with an advanced solid tumor such as melanoma, head and neck, liver or kidney cancer. Here the CDR3 reads CASSTGPRPGEQYF. CDR3 sequence (DNA): TGTGCCAGCAGTACCGGGCCCCGCCCCGGCGAGCAGTACTTC.